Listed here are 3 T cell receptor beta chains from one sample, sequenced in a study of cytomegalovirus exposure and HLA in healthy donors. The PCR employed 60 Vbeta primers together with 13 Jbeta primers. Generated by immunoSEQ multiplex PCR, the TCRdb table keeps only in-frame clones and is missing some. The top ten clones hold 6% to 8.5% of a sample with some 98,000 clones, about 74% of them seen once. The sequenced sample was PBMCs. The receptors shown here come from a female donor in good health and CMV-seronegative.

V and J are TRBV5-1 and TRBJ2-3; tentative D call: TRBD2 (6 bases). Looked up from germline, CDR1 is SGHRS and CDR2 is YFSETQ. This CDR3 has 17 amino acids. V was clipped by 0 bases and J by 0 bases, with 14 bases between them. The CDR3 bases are TGCGCCAGCAGCTTGGGTTTGGTGGGGAGGAGCACAGATACGCAGTATTTT. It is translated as CASSLGLVGRSTDTQYF.

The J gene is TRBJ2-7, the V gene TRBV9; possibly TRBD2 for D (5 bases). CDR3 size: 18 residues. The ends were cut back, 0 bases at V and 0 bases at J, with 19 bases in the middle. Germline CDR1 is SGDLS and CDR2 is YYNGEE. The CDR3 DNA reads TGTGCCAGCAGCGTAGGGGCGGGCAGTTCCTCAAGCTCCTACGAGCAGTACTTC. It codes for CASSVGAGSSSSSYEQYF.

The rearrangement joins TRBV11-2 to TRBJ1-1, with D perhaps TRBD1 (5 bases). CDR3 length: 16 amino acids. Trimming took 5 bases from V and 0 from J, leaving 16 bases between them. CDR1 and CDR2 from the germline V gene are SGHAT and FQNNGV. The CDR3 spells CASSTPPTGVNTEAFF. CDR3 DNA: TGTGCCAGCAGCACCCCACCTACAGGAGTGAACACTGAAGCTTTCTTT.